These 32 T cell receptor beta chains came from one sample sequenced in a study of T-cell reconstitution after alpha-beta-depleted transplantation in children. The library targeted TCRbeta and was prepared with unique molecular identifiers. MiXCR was run by TCRdb on the PCR reads, yielding one entry per CDR3 protein. In the table there are approximately 980,000 distinct CDR3 sequences, roughly 31% of which are singletons. The material sequenced was PBMCs, mostly from graft donor cells, taken 360 days after TCRalphabeta/CD19-depleted stem cell transplant. The receptor source for this set is a boy under two years old who had a stem cell transplant for SCID, so the T cells may come from the graft donor.

This clonotype was detected a few times. V usage is TRBV4-3 and J usage is TRBJ2-3; the D is unclear. Trimming left V 1 base short and J 2 bases short, with 10 bases between. The CDR3 is 15 residues long. Germline CDR1 and CDR2: LGHNA and YSLEER. The DNA of the CDR3 is TGCGCCAGCAGCCAAGGGGTACTCCACACAGATACGCAGTATTTT. This codes for CASSQGVLHTDTQYF.

The V gene is TRBV5-1, the J gene TRBJ2-3; D is perhaps TRBD1 (6 bases). Trimming took 6 bases from V and 0 from J, leaving 14 bases between them. This CDR3 comprises 15 residues. Germline V gene lookup returns CDR1 SGHRS and CDR2 YFSETQ. CDR3 protein: CASNARGSSTDTQYF. The CDR3 nucleotides are TGCGCCAGCAATGCGAGGGGGAGTAGCACAGATACGCAGTATTTT.

Only a few counts were recorded for this clonotype. Here the CDR3 DNA reads TGTGCCAGCGCTAGATTCGGGGAGCTGTTTTTT. This gives the protein CASARFGELFF. The V gene is TRBV6-5, the J gene TRBJ2-2; D uncertain. V was shortened by 8 bases and J by 7 bases, with 8 bases between the two germline ends. Germline values: CDR1 MNHEY, CDR2 SVGAGI. The CDR3 totals 11 residues.

The chain uses TRBV2 and TRBJ2-4; 13 nucleotides match TRBD2. Germline V CDR1 and CDR2: SNHLY, FYNNEI. The CDR3 has 17 residues. V lost 10 bases, J lost 5 bases, and 14 bases stayed unmatched. The CDR3 nucleotides are TGTGCCACCGCGCCTCCGGGACTAGCGGGGCGACAAAACATTCAGTACTTC. Its translation is CATAPPGLAGRQNIQYF.

This clonotype was seen more than once but under ten times. The chain has TRBV5-1 and TRBJ2-2; the D gene is possibly TRBD1 (5 bases). The CDR3 covers 15 residues. The V end lost 0 bases, the J end lost 6 bases, and 12 bases lay between the germline ends. Per germline, CDR1 SGHRS and CDR2 YFSETQ. CDR3 sequence reads: CASSLAAGLAGELFF. The DNA for the CDR3 is TGCGCCAGCAGCTTGGCGGCAGGGTTGGCCGGGGAGCTGTTTTTT.

V usage is TRBV7-6 and J usage is TRBJ1-4; D is undetermined. Deletions cut 1 base from V and 5 bases from J, with 17 bases between. The CDR3 is 17 residues long. In germline, CDR1 is SGHVS, CDR2 FNYEAQ. The chain's CDR3 is CASSLVKTGSGNEKLFF. DNA for the CDR3: TGTGCCAGCAGCTTAGTCAAGACGGGGTCGGGAAATGAAAAACTGTTTTTT.

This clonotype occurred a few times. V gene TRBV12-3 or TRBV12-4 combines with J gene TRBJ1-2; D is uncertain. Trimming removed 3 bases at V and 2 bases at J, with 7 bases between. The CDR3 has 13 amino acids. The CDR3 spells CASSFIGNYGYTF. The CDR3 nucleotides are TGTGCCAGCAGTTTCATCGGGAACTATGGCTACACCTTC.

The rearrangement joins TRBV12-3 or TRBV12-4 to TRBJ2-3; TRBD1 matches at 7 bases. The CDR3 is made up of 13 amino acids. The V segment lost 5 bases and the J segment 7 bases; nucleotides outside the gene matches: 6. The CDR3 nucleotides are TGTGCCAGCAGTCCGGACAGGTTGAATACGCAGTATTTT. It encodes CASSPDRLNTQYF.

The V gene is TRBV7-8, the J gene TRBJ2-1; 9 nucleotides align to TRBD2. This CDR3 region has 17 residues. J was trimmed by 0 bases and V by 3 bases; bases with no gene match: 6. The germline V gene has CDR1 SGHVS and CDR2 FQNEAQ. The CDR3 DNA is TGTGCCAGCAGCTTTCCTCTAGCGGGGCACTCCTACAATGAGCAGTTCTTC. As protein: CASSFPLAGHSYNEQFF.

This clonotype was detected a few times. This chain joins TRBV20-1 and TRBJ1-4; a possible D gene is TRBD1 (5 bases). V dropped 7 bases and J dropped 4 bases, with 16 bases sitting between them. This CDR3 has 14 amino acids. The germline gives CDR1 DFQATT, CDR2 SNEGSKA (reference sequence). The CDR3 is CSVQMGTLNEKLFF. As DNA, the CDR3 is TGCAGTGTCCAAATGGGGACGCTTAATGAAAAACTGTTTTTT.

Only a few counts were recorded for this clonotype. This sequence joins TRBV7-6 and TRBJ1-2, with D perhaps TRBD1 (5 bases). CDR3 size: 17 residues. The germline gives CDR1 SGHVS, CDR2 FNYEAQ. V was pared by 1 base and J by 4 bases, with 19 bases between. This CDR3 reads CASSLVERARGLYGYTF. As DNA, the CDR3 is TGTGCCAGCAGCTTAGTCGAACGGGCTAGGGGTCTCTATGGCTACACCTTC.

The J gene is TRBJ1-3, the V gene TRBV6-2 or TRBV6-3; D uncertain. Germline loops: CDR1 MNHEY, CDR2 SVGEGT. The V end lost 1 base, the J end lost 2 bases, and 15 bases lay between the germline ends. The CDR3 has 17 residues. DNA for the CDR3: TGTGCCAGCAGTTACTTCCCTTTACGGGGAACTGGAAACACCATATATTTT. It yields the protein CASSYFPLRGTGNTIYF.

The sample holds a few counts of this clonotype. The V call is TRBV12-3 or TRBV12-4, the J call TRBJ2-3; weak D call: TRBD1 (5 bases). The CDR3 sequence is 15 residues long. Between the trimmed V and J ends, which lost 3 bases and 2 bases, there was a span of 12 bases. CDR3 bases: TGTGCCAGCAGTTTGGGGCCGACCAACACAGATACGCAGTATTTT. Its protein product is CASSLGPTNTDTQYF.

The chain recombines TRBV20-1 with TRBJ2-1, with TRBD2 identical over 9 bases. V was clipped by 2 bases and J by 7 bases; unmatched bases: 12. The CDR3 consists of 16 residues. Germline assignment: CDR1 DFQATT and CDR2 SNEGSKA (reference sequence). The CDR3 spells CSARLRGGLVRNEQFF. The CDR3 bases are TGCAGTGCTAGATTGCGGGGGGGCCTTGTGAGGAATGAGCAGTTCTTC.

The chain uses TRBV28 and TRBJ2-5; unclear D gene. The CDR3 has 16 residues. Germline assignment: CDR1 MDHEN and CDR2 SYDVKM. With 3 bases removed from V and 3 bases from J, the gap between germline ends came to 17 bases. The CDR3 sequence is CASSFPQRIWEETQYF. The CDR3 bases are TGTGCCAGCAGTTTCCCACAGAGAATTTGGGAAGAGACCCAGTACTTC.

This clonotype was seen a few times. The V gene is TRBV7-9, the J gene TRBJ2-7; a weak D match, TRBD1 (6 bases). V was pared by 5 bases and J by 5 bases, with 10 bases between. CDR1 and CDR2 (germline): SEHNR, FQNEAQ (reference sequence). The CDR3 length is 12 residues. The CDR3 bases are TGTGCCAGCAGCGGATACAGGGACGAGCAGTACTTC. Protein product: CASSGYRDEQYF.

A few counts support this clonotype. The genes are TRBV10-3 and TRBJ2-2, with a tentative D call TRBD1 (6 bases). The V gene lost 7 bases and the J gene lost 6 bases, with 6 bases spanning the gap. This CDR3 is 11 amino acids long. Per the germline V gene, CDR1 is ENHRY and CDR2 is SYGVKD. CDR3 amino acids: CAIKGAGELFF. The CDR3 region has the DNA TGTGCCATCAAGGGGGCCGGGGAGCTGTTTTTT.

The sample holds a few counts of this clonotype. The chain recombines TRBV4-3 with TRBJ1-1; possible D gene TRBD1, 5 bases. Germline CDR1 LGHNA, CDR2 YSLEER. Trimming removed 3 bases from V and 0 bases from J, with 11 bases in between. The CDR3 is 15 residues long. Written as DNA, the CDR3 is TGCGCCAGCAGCCAGGGACTTCAGATGAACACTGAAGCTTTCTTT. Amino acids: CASSQGLQMNTEAFF.

The chain links TRBV4-1 to TRBJ1-1; 8 bases fit TRBD1. The CDR3 length is 15 residues. The germline V gene encodes CDR1 MGHRA and CDR2 YSYEKL. J lost 1 base, V lost 2 bases, and 3 bases had no gene match. DNA of the CDR3: TGCGCCAGCAGCCAAACGCAGGGGGCGAACACTGAAGCTTTCTTT. As protein: CASSQTQGANTEAFF.

In its sample, this clonotype was seen a few times. The gene calls are TRBV25-1 and TRBJ2-3; 7 positions agree with TRBD1. This CDR3 is 14 amino acids long. Looked up from germline, CDR1 is MGHDK and CDR2 is SYGVNS. Trimming removed 6 bases from V and 1 base from J; junction bases left unmatched: 4. CDR3 residues: CASRIGTGTDTQYF. The DNA of the CDR3 is TGTGCCAGCAGGATCGGGACAGGCACAGATACGCAGTATTTT.

This clonotype was counted between two and nine times. V gene TRBV20-1 combines with J gene TRBJ2-3, with TRBD2 matching over 16 bases. V lost 3 bases and J lost 8; bases outside the gene matches: 11. Germline CDR1 and CDR2: DFQATT and SNEGSKA (reference sequence). This CDR3 has 17 residues. CDR3 sequence: CSASLTGLAGGKATQYF. For the CDR3, the DNA is TGCAGTGCTAGCCTCACGGGACTAGCGGGGGGGAAGGCTACGCAGTATTTT.

Turning to this clonotype: At one boundary the junction diverges from the germline segment, which might be a read error. This rearrangement joins TRBV2 to TRBJ1-1, with D possibly matching TRBD1 (6 bases). The V gene's germline CDR1 is SNHLY and CDR2 FYNNEI. The CDR3 has 16 residues. The DNA for the CDR3 is TGTACCAGCAGTTTAAGGGCCGGGGGGCGGAACACTGAAGCTTTCTTT. Encoded protein: CTSSLRAGGRNTEAFF.

A few counts support this clonotype. The rearrangement links TRBV12-3 or TRBV12-4 to TRBJ2-2, with unresolved D. V was cut by 3 bases and J by 11 bases, with 7 bases left in between. The CDR3 contains 11 residues. CDR3 nucleotides: TGTGCCAGCAGTTTTGGGAACGAGCTGTTTTTT. Encoded protein: CASSFGNELFF.

This clonotype has more than one count but fewer than ten. The chain has TRBV29-1 and TRBJ2-7; TRBD1 is a possible D gene (6 bases). The CDR3 loop spans 16 amino acids. The V end lost 5 bases, the J end lost 3 bases, and 23 bases lay between the germline ends. Germline CDR1 SQVTM, CDR2 ANQGSEA. Here the CDR3 DNA reads TGCAGCGTTATGACGGATAAACTTACAGGGTACTACGAGCAGTACTTC. This codes for CSVMTDKLTGYYEQYF.

This clonotype appeared once. The genes are TRBV7-2 and TRBJ2-7, with 9 bases fitting TRBD2. The CDR3 is 14 amino acids. The germline V gene encodes CDR1 SGHTA and CDR2 FQGNSA. With V trimmed by 4 bases and J by 6 bases, 7 bases remained unmatched. The CDR3 nucleotides are TGTGCCAGCAGCTCCCAGCGGGGGGTTAGCGAGCAGTACTTC. Amino acids: CASSSQRGVSEQYF. The entire variable domain, with the rest obtained from reference TRBV7-2 and TRBJ2-7, is as follows: GAGVSQSPSNKVTEKGKDVELRCDPISGHTALYWYRQSLGQGLEFLIYFQGNSAPDKSGLPSDRFSAERTGGSVSTLTIQRTQQEDSAVYLCASSSQRGVSEQYFGPGTRLTVT.

This clonotype appeared a single time. The chain recombines TRBV15 with TRBJ2-7; D is unresolved. This CDR3 spans 14 amino acids. The germline V gene encodes CDR1 LNHNV and CDR2 YYDKDF (reference sequence). The ends were cut back, 2 bases at V and 7 bases at J, with 15 bases in the middle. The CDR3 DNA is TGTGCCACCAGCAGAAGCAATCCCTTTAAAGAGCAGTACTTC. It specifies CATSRSNPFKEQYF.

The CDR3 DNA sequence: TGTGCCAGCGGAGGACTAGCGGTATCAGAGACCCAGTACTTC. It translates to CASGGLAVSETQYF. The rearrangement links TRBV12-3 or TRBV12-4 to TRBJ2-5; TRBD2 matches at 10 bases. This CDR3 region has 14 residues. The ends lost 8 bases at V and 4 bases at J; junction bases unmatched: 7.

This clonotype has just a few counts. V gene TRBV20-1 combines with J gene TRBJ2-5; 7 nucleotides agree with TRBD1. Per the germline V gene, CDR1 is DFQATT and CDR2 is SNEGSKA (reference sequence). This CDR3 has 14 residues. After removal of 5 bases from V and 13 bases from J, the junction contained 19 bases not matched to a gene. For the CDR3, the DNA is TGCAGTGCTCCGAATAGACAGGGCAGAGATATCCGGTACTTC. Protein product: CSAPNRQGRDIRYF.

The V and J genes are TRBV6-5 and TRBJ1-4; D not certain. The CDR3 has 14 residues. Trimming stripped 3 bases from V and 7 bases from J, with 12 bases between. The germline CDR1 and CDR2 sequences are MNHEY and SVGAGI. CDR3: CASSYSGNREKLFF. DNA of the CDR3: TGTGCCAGCAGTTATAGCGGCAATCGTGAAAAACTGTTTTTT.

This clonotype has just a few counts. The CDR3 sequence is CASSAGQGAPTEAFF. The CDR3 region has the DNA TGTGCCAGCAGCGCCGGACAGGGGGCGCCCACTGAAGCTTTCTTT. The J gene is TRBJ1-1, the V gene TRBV7-9, with TRBD1 matching 11 bases. Per germline, CDR1 SEHNR and CDR2 FQNEAQ (reference sequence). V dropped 5 bases and J dropped 4; count of bases not matched to a gene: 6. The CDR3 is 15 residues long.

V and J are TRBV5-5 and TRBJ2-7; D ambiguous. V was shortened by 0 bases and J by 0 bases, with 7 bases between the two germline ends. Germline CDR1 SGHKS, CDR2 YYEKEE (reference sequence). The CDR3 is 14 residues long. The CDR3 region has the DNA TGTGCCAGCAGCTTGGCTTGGAGCTCCTACGAGCAGTACTTC. The encoded protein is CASSLAWSSYEQYF.

This clonotype turned up a few times. The chain employs TRBV2 and TRBJ2-7; D gene uncertain. Germline CDR1 is SNHLY and CDR2 is FYNNEI. V lost 7 bases and J lost 3, with 22 bases in between. The CDR3 sequence is 16 residues long. The CDR3 sequence is CASNPRPPLEDYEQYF. The DNA of the CDR3 is TGTGCCAGCAACCCCCGGCCACCACTTGAGGACTACGAGCAGTACTTC.